This TCR beta chain was sequenced during a study of blood T cell repertoires in COVID-19. The overall study: COVID-19 samples from acute and convalescent phases originated in the United States, Italy and Spain.

Produced via immunoSEQ multiplex PCR; TCRdb's table is partial and in-frame only. The sample includes a few hundred thousand clones, 84% of them seen just once. This CDR3 spans 19 amino acids. Per the germline V gene, CDR1 is MNHEY and CDR2 is SMNVEV (reference sequence). The junction had 15 bases not matched to a gene; V was cut back by 2 bases and J by 9 bases. The material sequenced was peripheral blood. V usage is TRBV27 and J usage is TRBJ1-6, with TRBD1 matching over 11 bases. This TCR was recovered from a woman aged 40-49 years who had recovered from COVID-19. The CDR3 region has the DNA TGTGCCAGCAGTTTACGGGGACAGGGGGTAACAGGCGGTCTTTCACCCCTCCACTTT. Translated: CASSLRGQGVTGGLSPLHF.